The 13 T cell receptor beta chains reported below all come from one sample, sequenced in a study of Tregs in tolerant kidney transplant recipients (dated by TCRdb to about 2019). Library method: the immunoSEQ multiplex PCR assay. TCRdb retrieved this table from immuneACCESS and kept in-frame rearrangements only. Not all clones are present; in checked studies, unresolved V genes account for under half, and no reason is known for the remainder. This sample's table has entries for tens of thousands of clones. Under 2% of the sample is taken by the ten largest. The transplants used related donors with nonmyeloablative bone marrow transplantation, and mixed chimerism in the human trials was transient. The sample in question was CD4+ T cells from blood (PBMCs), obtained 24 months after the transplant. The receptors were sampled from a human patient who received a combined kidney and bone marrow transplant. After a transplant, some T cells may have been passed on by the graft donor.

On this clone itself: The read falls 3 residues short of the CDR3 end, and the missing part is taken from the germline J gene. J is TRBJ2-7 and V is TRBV30; tentative D call: TRBD2 (6 bases). Germline V gene lookup returns CDR1 GTSNPN and CDR2 SVGIG (reference sequence). The CDR3 length is 11 residues. V was cut by 4 bases and J by 4 bases, with 8 bases left in between. The CDR3 sequence: CAWTRGYEQYF. CDR3 DNA, as far as it was read: TGTGCCTGGACTCGGGGGTACGAG.

Notes on this clone: The CDR3 end falls 3 residues outside the read, so it is completed with the germline J gene. This sequence joins TRBV19 and TRBJ2-5, with 8 bases fitting TRBD2. V was clipped by 3 bases and J by 4 bases; unmatched bases: 1. The length of the CDR3 is 13 residues. Germline assignment: CDR1 LNHDA and CDR2 SQIVND (reference sequence). The CDR3 reads CASSISGTETQYF. The sequenced CDR3 bases are TGTGCCAGTAGTATTAGCGGGACAGAGACC. Drawing the rest from reference TRBV19 and TRBJ2-5, the complete variable domain is DGGITQSPKYLFRKEGQNVTLSCEQNLNHDAMYWYRQDPGQGLRLIYYSQIVNDFQKGDIAEGYSVSREKKESFPLTVTSAQKNPTAFYLCASSISGTETQYFGPGTRLLVL.

As to this clone: The CDR3 goes on 3 residues after the read ends, and that part is filled in from the germline J gene. The V call is TRBV28, the J call TRBJ2-6, with unresolved D. V was clipped by 3 bases and J by 0 bases, with 24 bases between them. Looked up from germline, CDR1 is MDHEN and CDR2 is SYDVKM. The length of the CDR3 is 21 residues. CDR3 amino acids: CASSFSFSRMTLGSGANVLTF. The CDR3 DNA, read in part, is TGTGCCAGCAGTTTTTCCTTCAGCAGGATGACCTTGGGCTCTGGGGCCAACGTC.

As for this clone: The read stops 3 residues short of the end of the CDR3; the missing end is completed from the germline J gene. The rearrangement links TRBV5-1 to TRBJ2-5, with D unclear. Trimming stripped 0 bases from V and 5 bases from J, with 14 bases between. CDR1 and CDR2 (germline): SGHRS, YFSETQ. The CDR3 spans 15 residues. The CDR3 sequence is CASSLGPRPEETQYF. Incomplete CDR3 DNA: TGCGCCAGCAGCTTGGGACCCAGGCCAGAGGAGACC.

In regard to this clone: The CDR3 goes on 3 residues after the read ends, and that part is filled in from the germline J gene. The chain is built from TRBV6-1 and TRBJ2-7; 14 bases fit TRBD2. This CDR3 is built from 19 residues. Germline V gene sequence: CDR1 MNHNS, CDR2 SASEGT. The J segment lost 0 bases and the V segment lost 1 base, leaving 8 bases of the junction unmatched. The covered CDR3 bases are TGTGCCAGCAGTGAAGGGACAGGACTAGCGGGGGGAAGCTCCTACGAG. Translating gives CASSEGTGLAGGSSYE. The entire CDR3 reads CASSEGTGLAGGSSYEQYF.

As to this clone: The CDR3 goes on 3 residues after the read ends, and that part is filled in from the germline J gene. J is TRBJ2-7 and V is TRBV11-2; 10 nucleotides agree with TRBD1. CDR1 and CDR2 (germline): SGHAT, FQNNGV. The CDR3 totals 15 residues. The V segment lost 5 bases and the J segment 2 bases; nucleotides outside the gene matches: 6. This CDR3 reads CASSATGTGAYEQYF. The CDR3 bases that were read are TGTGCCAGCAGCGCCACAGGGACAGGGGCCTACGAG.

Comments on this clone: The read falls 3 residues short of the CDR3 end, and the missing part is taken from the germline J gene. J is TRBJ2-1 and V is TRBV6-2 or TRBV6-3; weak D call: TRBD2 (6 bases). Germline assignment: CDR1 MNHEY and CDR2 SVGEGT. The V end lost 6 bases, the J end lost 5 bases, and 11 bases lay between the germline ends. The length of the CDR3 is 13 residues. The DNA read from the CDR3 is TGTGCCAGCAGACCGTGGGGGGACAATGAG. It translates to CASRPWGDNE. The whole CDR3 sequence is CASRPWGDNEQFF.

Details on this clone: The read finishes 3 residues shy of the CDR3 end, and the germline J gene is used to complete it. This chain uses TRBV19 with TRBJ2-3, with TRBD2 matching 16 bases. Germline CDR1 and CDR2: LNHDA and SQIVND (reference sequence). This CDR3 has 18 amino acids. Unmatched junction bases numbered 6, after V lost 4 bases and J lost 2 bases. The part of the CDR3 DNA that was read is TGTGCCAGTAGTAAGGGACTAGCGGGAGGGCCGGTCACAGATACG. Translating gives CASSKGLAGGPVTDT. The entire CDR3 protein is CASSKGLAGGPVTDTQYF.

This clone is classed as medium-sized by frequency. From the germline J gene comes the end of the CDR3, since the read stops 3 residues before it. V is TRBV19 and J is TRBJ1-5; 9 nucleotides line up with TRBD1. The CDR3 has 15 residues. The junction had 7 bases not matched to a gene; V was cut back by 4 bases and J by 6 bases. From germline, CDR1 is LNHDA and CDR2 SQIVND (reference sequence). This chain's CDR3 is CASSNGGTGTQPQHF. CDR3 DNA (partial): TGTGCCAGTAGTAATGGTGGGACAGGGACTCAGCCC.

As regards this clone: At one boundary the junction diverges from the germline segment, which might be a read error. CDR3 sequence reads: CASSQSGSGFRTDTQYF. The CDR3 bases that were read are TGCGCCAGCAGCCAGTCGGGTAGCGGGTTTCGCACAGATACG. This chain uses TRBV4-2 with TRBJ2-3; 7 nucleotides agree with TRBD2. Sequencing ends 3 residues short of the CDR3 end; the germline J gene provides the rest. The CDR3 has 17 residues. CDR1 is LGHNA, CDR2 YNFKEQ, per germline.

Details on this clone: Read data end 3 residues before the CDR3 end; the end is taken from the germline J gene. This chain links TRBV28 with TRBJ2-3; 8 bases fit TRBD1. Germline V gives CDR1 MDHEN, CDR2 SYDVKM. This CDR3 has 15 amino acids. V was clipped by 0 bases and J by 4 bases; unmatched bases: 3. The DNA read from the CDR3 is TGTGCCAGCAGTTTATGGACAGGGGTCGCAGATACG. Protein product: CASSLWTGVADT. The entire CDR3 protein is CASSLWTGVADTQYF. Full variable domain (outside the CDR3, taken from reference TRBV28 and TRBJ2-3): DVKVTQSSRYLVKRTGEKVFLECVQDMDHENMFWYRQDPGLGLRLIYFSYDVKMKEKGDIPEGYSVSREKKERFSLILESASTNQTSMYLCASSLWTGVADTQYFGPGTRLTVL.

On this clone itself: The CDR3 end lies 3 residues beyond the end of the read and is filled in from the germline J gene. The chain has TRBV7-9 and TRBJ2-2; D is unclear. The length of the CDR3 is 15 residues. Germline V gene lookup returns CDR1 SEHNR and CDR2 FQNEAQ (reference sequence). Deletions cut 4 bases from V and 1 base from J, with 10 bases between. The chain's CDR3 is CASSSGSLNTGELFF. CDR3 DNA (partial): TGTGCCAGCAGCTCCGGGTCTTTGAACACCGGGGAG.

Concerning this clone itself: Sequencing ends 3 residues short of the CDR3 end; the germline J gene provides the rest. The V call is TRBV4-2, the J call TRBJ2-5; TRBD1 matches 7 bases. V lost 4 bases and J lost 0; bases outside the gene matches: 11. CDR3 length: 17 residues. Germline V gene sequence: CDR1 LGHNA, CDR2 YNFKEQ. The DNA read from the CDR3 is TGTGCCAGCAGCCCCGGCCGGGACAGTGGTAACCAAGAGACC. Its protein is CASSPGRDSGNQET. The full CDR3 is CASSPGRDSGNQETQYF.